A single sample gave rise to the 13 T cell receptor beta chains below, sequenced in a study of graft-versus-host responses after intestinal transplantation. The data were produced by immunoSEQ multiplex PCR, yet TCRdb's version contains in-frame clones alone and is incomplete. The sample shows almost 30,000 clones, about four fifths of them seen only once. Researchers processed graft tissue to release intraepithelial and lamina propria lymphocytes. The sequencing used ileum tissue, collected 98 days after intestinal transplantation. These receptors originate from a human patient who received an intestinal transplant, so some T cells may come from the graft donor.

The CDR3 DNA sequence: TGTGCCAGCAGCTTAACTCCGGACAGGGGTTACGAGCAGTACTTC. Translating gives CASSLTPDRGYEQYF. V and J are TRBV7-8 and TRBJ2-7; 9 positions agree with TRBD1. Germline CDR1 SGHVS, CDR2 FQNEAQ. CDR3 length: 15 amino acids. J was trimmed by 4 bases and V by 2 bases; bases with no gene match: 6. Full variable domain (missing parts from reference TRBV7-8 and TRBJ2-7): GAGVSQSPRYKVAKRGQDVALRCDPISGHVSLFWYQQALGQGPEFLTYFQNEAQLDKSGLPSDRFFAERPEGSVSTLKIQRTQQEDSAVYLCASSLTPDRGYEQYFGPGTRLTVT.

DNA for the CDR3: TGTGCCAGCAGCCCGGCCCCGAGGACTACAGGGGATGAGCAGTTCTTC. This sequence encodes CASSPAPRTTGDEQFF. The chain joins TRBV7-9 to TRBJ2-1; D possibly corresponds to TRBD1 (7 bases). Trimming removed 5 bases from V and 8 bases from J, with 22 bases in between. Germline CDR1 and CDR2: SEHNR and FQNEAQ (reference sequence). The CDR3 contains 16 residues.

A word on this clone: The junction departs from the called germline gene at one end, perhaps through a read error. Other DNA sequences in this specimen translate into the identical CDR3. The chain links TRBV7-9 to TRBJ2-1; possibly TRBD1 or TRBD2 for D (5 bases each). The CDR3 loop spans 15 amino acids. Germline V gives CDR1 SEHNR, CDR2 FQNEAQ (reference sequence). CDR3 protein: CASSLISTPRGEQFF. The CDR3 nucleotides are TGTGCCAGCAGCTTGATCTCGACACCCCGAGGGGAGCAATTCTTC.

This chain uses TRBV6-5 with TRBJ2-1; no clear D. This CDR3 has 11 amino acids. Germline V gene sequence: CDR1 MNHEY, CDR2 SVGAGI. V was pared by 2 bases and J by 10 bases, with 6 bases between. CDR3 amino acids: CASSYQLEQFF. DNA for the CDR3: TGTGCCAGCAGTTACCAGTTAGAGCAGTTCTTC.

The chain couples TRBV27 to TRBJ2-4, with no clear D. Germline V gene data show CDR1 as MNHEY and CDR2 as SMNVEV (reference sequence). This CDR3 is built from 13 residues. Trimming took 6 bases from V and 6 from J, leaving 12 bases between them. The CDR3 coding sequence is TGTGCCAGCAGGCTGGGGTCGGGAAACATTCAGTACTTC. It codes for CASRLGSGNIQYF.

The gene calls are TRBV19 and TRBJ1-1, with D possibly being TRBD1 (5 bases). The germline V and J ends were trimmed by 2 bases and 4 bases, with 11 bases remaining between them. CDR1 is LNHDA, CDR2 SQIVND, per germline (reference sequence). The CDR3 contains 14 residues. In DNA, the CDR3 is TGTGCCAGTAGTATAACCGGGGGGGTCACTGAAGCTTTCTTT. Translating it yields CASSITGGVTEAFF.

The chain is built from TRBV5-1 and TRBJ2-1, with 8 bases fitting TRBD2. V shed 1 base and J 3 bases; nucleotides not matched to a gene: 6. This CDR3 comprises 16 residues. CDR1 and CDR2 from the germline V gene are SGHRS and YFSETQ. In DNA form, the CDR3 reads TGCGCCAGCAGCTTGTTGGGACTAGGGAGCTACAATGAGCAGTTCTTC. Translating gives CASSLLGLGSYNEQFF.

CDR3 amino acids: CASSQEWGGDTQYF. The CDR3, as DNA: TGCGCCAGCAGCCAAGAATGGGGGGGAGATACGCAGTATTTT. The chain couples TRBV4-1 to TRBJ2-3, with TRBD2 identical over 7 bases. Germline-derived CDR1 and CDR2 are MGHRA and YSYEKL. The CDR3 runs to 14 residues. J was trimmed by 5 bases and V by 0 bases; bases with no gene match: 2.

V and J are TRBV18 and TRBJ1-2, with TRBD1 matching 8 bases. The CDR3 is 15 amino acids. With V trimmed by 0 bases and J by 7 bases, 7 bases remained unmatched. Germline V gives CDR1 KGHSH, CDR2 LQKENI. This chain's CDR3 is CASSPPAGGLGGYTF. The DNA of the CDR3 is TGTGCCAGCTCACCACCGGCAGGGGGCTTAGGTGGCTACACCTTC.

V usage is TRBV11-3 and J usage is TRBJ1-1; no clear D gene. Trimming shortened V by 5 bases and J by 0 bases, and 7 bases separated the two germline ends. Germline V gene data show CDR1 as SGHNT and CDR2 as YENEEA. This CDR3 region has 13 residues. The CDR3 loop reads CASSPGVNTEAFF. The CDR3 DNA reads TGTGCCAGCAGCCCCGGGGTGAACACTGAAGCTTTCTTT.

The chain has TRBV27 and TRBJ2-1; 8 bases fit TRBD1. Germline V gene sequence: CDR1 MNHEY, CDR2 SMNVEV (reference sequence). The V gene end was trimmed by 5 bases and the J gene end by 3 bases; junction bases not matched to a gene: 6. The CDR3 covers 15 residues. CDR3 protein: CASSPPTGDYNEQFF. In DNA, the CDR3 is TGTGCCAGCAGTCCACCGACAGGGGACTACAATGAGCAGTTCTTC.

The chain uses TRBV29-1 and TRBJ2-2, with TRBD1 identical over 10 bases. Germline loops: CDR1 SQVTM, CDR2 ANQGSEA. The CDR3 sequence is 13 residues long. V lost 6 bases and J lost 5; bases outside the gene matches: 3. CDR3 protein: CSVRDRGTGELFF. CDR3 bases: TGCAGCGTACGGGACAGGGGAACCGGGGAGCTGTTTTTT.

The V gene is TRBV4-1, the J gene TRBJ2-7; no firm D call. The CDR3 is made up of 13 amino acids. V was trimmed by 4 bases and J by 0 bases, leaving 7 bases between them. The V gene's germline CDR1 is MGHRA and CDR2 YSYEKL. CDR3 in amino acids: CASSRARSYEQYF. CDR3 bases: TGCGCCAGCAGCCGGGCCCGCTCCTACGAGCAGTACTTC.